This TCR beta chain comes out of a study of siplizumab effects on memory and regulatory T cells (dated by TCRdb to the late 2010s). For the wider study: Across under 10 responder-stimulator pairs, paired mixed lymphocyte reactions were conducted with siplizumab at roughly 0.9 ug/mL and without drug. The study looked at the effect of siplizumab, an anti-CD2 antibody, on alloreactive T-cell subsets in allogeneic mixed lymphocyte reactions made from human PBMCs. The research as a whole found: A naive or memory phenotype could not be assigned to roughly 75-96% of proliferating CD4+ or CD8+ clones. Unstimulated naive T cells appeared to be more diverse than memory T cells, and naive cells seemed to make a substantial contribution to the alloresponse. Because sequences below about 10^-5 frequency were poorly captured, only a minor fraction of alloreactive clones could be mapped to unstimulated subsets. The cumulative frequency of alloreactive sequences traceable to unstimulated CD4+ memory T cells was significantly reduced by siplizumab. Of the alloreactive CD4+ clones that could be mapped, the Treg-derived share averaged around 64% with siplizumab compared with 25% to 30% in control reactions. The suppressive function of proliferating Tregs from siplizumab cultures was not functionally confirmed.

For approximately six days, cells in the mixed lymphocyte reaction were kept in coculture at 37 degrees C. Responder PBMCs were labelled with CFSE and stimulator PBMCs were labelled with Violet Dye, after which the responder and stimulator PBMCs were mixed at a 1:1 ratio. Sorted unstimulated T cells and proliferating T cells recovered from mixed lymphocyte reactions were subjected to TCRbeta CDR3 sequencing. Fresh whole blood from ten HLA-typed healthy donors served as the source for isolating PBMCs. After the mixed lymphocyte reaction, proliferating CFSE-low responder T cells were FACS-sorted for TCR sequencing. As concerns this clone: The target of this receptor is not known. Per-base qualities were not stored, and no clone one base away is much larger.

Libraries were constructed by the immunoSEQ multiplex PCR assay. Approximately 10^5 TCR templates per sample were assayed on the deep sequencing platform. Genomic DNA extracted from sorted T cells was used for TCRbeta CDR3 sequencing. The authors' analysis ran thus. The R programming language was used for the clonal analysis of the TCRbeta CDR3 data. Comparing unstimulated samples against CFSE-low samples taken after the reaction was how alloreactive CD4+ and CD8+ clones were defined. By matching sequences to the repertoires of sorted unstimulated Treg and non-Treg cells, each alloreactive CD4+ clone was assigned a regulatory or non-regulatory origin. TCRdb stores this immuneACCESS table with in-frame sequences only. Part of the clones is absent; in the studies checked, under half of the shortfall reflects unresolved V genes, and no reason is known for the rest. V and J calls and clone size are copied from that table; D and trimming were computed from the DNA. Across this sample there are 6,000 to 8,500 clones, with 36% seen only once. The biggest ten clones account for approximately 6.3% of the sample.

The CDR1 and CDR2 encoded by the germline V gene (reference sequence) are SEHNR and FQNEAQ. There are 18 amino acids in the CDR3, from cysteine to phenylalanine inclusive. Of all the DNA, just the CDR3 is kept, 54 bases in frame from base 1. V is trimmed back by 1 base and J by 3 bases, and the junction contains 14 bases that no gene match accounts for. The sequence joins TRBV7-9 to TRBJ1-1; 7 bases in the junction line up with TRBD1. The clonotype originates from a human donor in good health; the cells came from an allogeneic mixed lymphocyte reaction. Sequencing used CFSE-low (dividing) CD8+ T cells sorted from an allogeneic mixed lymphocyte reaction. DNA sequence: TGTGCCAGCAGCTTAGAGAGACAGGGAACGTACGGAGACACTGAAGCTTTCTTT. This yields the protein CASSLERQGTYGDTEAFF. Joined to the reference TRBV7-9 and TRBJ1-1 proteins, this CDR3 gives the full variable domain: DTGVSQNPRHKITKRGQNVTFRCDPISEHNRLYWYRQTLGQGPEFLTYFQNEAQLEKSRLLSDRFSAERPKGSFSTLEIQRTEQGDSAMYLCASSLERQGTYGDTEAFFGQGTRLTVV.